This T cell receptor (beta chain) derives from a study of CD8 T cells in Susac syndrome. With random hexamers, 0.5 to 1 ug RNA was reverse transcribed. MiXCR, run by TCRdb on the immunoSEQ multiplex PCR reads, gives a single entry per CDR3 protein. Found here are around 200,000 distinct CDR3 sequences, approximately 95% of them singletons; the top ten hold about 0.08%. The sequence derives from a human donor with multiple sclerosis. The sequenced sample was CD4+ T cells from PBMCs.

The CDR3 protein is CASSPGLGLNSPLHF. CDR3 DNA sequence: TGTGCCAGCTCACCAGGGTTGGGTTTGAATTCACCCCTCCACTTT. V and J are TRBV18 and TRBJ1-6; D unclear. Looked up from germline, CDR1 is KGHSH and CDR2 is LQKENI. The CDR3 loop spans 15 amino acids. V was trimmed by 2 bases and J by 7 bases, leaving 12 bases between them.